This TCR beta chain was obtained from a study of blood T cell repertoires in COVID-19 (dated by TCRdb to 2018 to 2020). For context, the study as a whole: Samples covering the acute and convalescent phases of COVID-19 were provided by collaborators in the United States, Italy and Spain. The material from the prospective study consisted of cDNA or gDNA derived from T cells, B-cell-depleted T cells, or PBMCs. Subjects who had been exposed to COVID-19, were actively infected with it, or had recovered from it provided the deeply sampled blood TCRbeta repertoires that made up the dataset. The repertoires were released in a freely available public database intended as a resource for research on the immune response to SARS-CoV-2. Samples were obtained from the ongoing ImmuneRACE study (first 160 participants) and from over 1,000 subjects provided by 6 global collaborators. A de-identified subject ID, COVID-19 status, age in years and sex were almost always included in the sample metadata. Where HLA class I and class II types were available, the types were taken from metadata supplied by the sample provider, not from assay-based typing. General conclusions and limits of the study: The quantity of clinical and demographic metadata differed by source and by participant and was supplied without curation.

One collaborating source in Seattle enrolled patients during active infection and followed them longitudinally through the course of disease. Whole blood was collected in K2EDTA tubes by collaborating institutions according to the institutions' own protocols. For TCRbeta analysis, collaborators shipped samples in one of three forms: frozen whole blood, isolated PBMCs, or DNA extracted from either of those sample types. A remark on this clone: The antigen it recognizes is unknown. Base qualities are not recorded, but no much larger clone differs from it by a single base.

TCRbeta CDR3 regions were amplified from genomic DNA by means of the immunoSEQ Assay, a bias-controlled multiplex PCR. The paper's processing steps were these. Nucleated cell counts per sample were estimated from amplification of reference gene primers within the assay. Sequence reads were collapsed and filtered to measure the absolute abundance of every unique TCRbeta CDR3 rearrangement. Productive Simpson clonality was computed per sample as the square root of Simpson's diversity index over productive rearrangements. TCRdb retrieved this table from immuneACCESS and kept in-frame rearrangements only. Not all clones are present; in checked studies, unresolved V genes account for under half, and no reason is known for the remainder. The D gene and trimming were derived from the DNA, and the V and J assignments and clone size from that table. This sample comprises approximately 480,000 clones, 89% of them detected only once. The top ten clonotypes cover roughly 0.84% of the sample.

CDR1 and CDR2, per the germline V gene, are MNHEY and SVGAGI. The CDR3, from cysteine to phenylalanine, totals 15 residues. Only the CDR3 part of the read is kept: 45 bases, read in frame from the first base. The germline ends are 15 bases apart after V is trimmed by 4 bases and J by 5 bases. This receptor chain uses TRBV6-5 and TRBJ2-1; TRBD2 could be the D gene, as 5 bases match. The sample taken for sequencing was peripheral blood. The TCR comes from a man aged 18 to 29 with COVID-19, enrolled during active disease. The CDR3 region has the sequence CASSSRVAQNNEQFF. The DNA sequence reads TGTGCCAGCAGTTCGAGGGTAGCACAGAACAATGAGCAGTTCTTC.